The present TCR beta chain was sequenced within a study of blood T cell repertoires in COVID-19. This clone occurred a few times. Assay used: immunoSEQ multiplex PCR; TCRdb lists only in-frame clones, some missing. Of 250,000 to 300,000 clones detected, 80% to 90% appear once; the ten largest clones hold approximately 10%. V was clipped by 10 bases and J by 3 bases, with 16 bases between them. The CDR3 covers 13 residues. CDR1 SNHLY and CDR2 FYNNEI come from the germline V gene. The sequenced sample consisted of peripheral blood. The chain employs TRBV2 and TRBJ2-7; a weak D match, TRBD2 (7 bases). The receptor was derived from a woman in her 70s with acute or convalescent COVID-19. CDR3 sequence: CATDRGGGYEQYF. In DNA form, the CDR3 reads TGTGCCACCGACCGGGGAGGGGGCTACGAGCAGTACTTC.